This passage covers 3 T cell receptor beta chains from one sample sequenced in a study of vaccination effects on CD4 cells after COVID-19. The repertoire was sequenced with immunoSEQ multiplex PCR; TCRdb's copy has only in-frame clones and lacks some. Here the sample spans roughly 60,000 clones, around 70% being singletons. In the ViraFEST assay, antigen-specific CD4+ clonotypes were identified by expansion after peptide-pool stimulation. CD4+ T cells were isolated after nine to ten days of culture. The study found no prior SARS-CoV-2 infection in the vaccine recipients, who tested negative for nucleocapsid antibodies. The antigens for these receptors are not known. The starting material was CD4+ T cells from PBMCs cultured with SARS-CoV-2 spike peptides, obtained before COVID-19 vaccination. These receptors came from a human donor who received a COVID-19 vaccine.

The CDR3 DNA is TGTGCCATCAGCGTCCTAGCGGGGGGGCCCGATGAGCAGTTCTTC. Translated, it gives CAISVLAGGPDEQFF. V usage is TRBV10-3 and J usage is TRBJ2-1, with 12 bases lining up with TRBD2. Germline trimming cut 6 bases from V and 8 bases from J; bases unmatched to any gene: 8. The CDR3 consists of 15 residues. Germline CDR1 is ENHRY and CDR2 is SYGVKD.

V usage is TRBV24-1 and J usage is TRBJ1-2; D is unresolved. Trimming removed 6 bases at V and 8 bases at J, with 12 bases between. The CDR3 has 12 amino acids. Per germline, CDR1 KGHDR and CDR2 SFDVKD. CDR3 nucleotides: TGTGCCACCAGTTTAGAGGGTCGGGGCTACACCTTC. Translating gives CATSLEGRGYTF.

The chain recombines TRBV20-1 with TRBJ2-1; 14 bases line up with TRBD2. This CDR3 is 16 amino acids long. The germline V gene has CDR1 DFQATT and CDR2 SNEGSKA (reference sequence). V shed 3 bases and J 6 bases; nucleotides not matched to a gene: 7. CDR3 residues: CSASRGLAGEGNEQFF. The CDR3 DNA is TGCAGTGCTAGTAGGGGACTAGCGGGAGAAGGCAATGAGCAGTTCTTC.